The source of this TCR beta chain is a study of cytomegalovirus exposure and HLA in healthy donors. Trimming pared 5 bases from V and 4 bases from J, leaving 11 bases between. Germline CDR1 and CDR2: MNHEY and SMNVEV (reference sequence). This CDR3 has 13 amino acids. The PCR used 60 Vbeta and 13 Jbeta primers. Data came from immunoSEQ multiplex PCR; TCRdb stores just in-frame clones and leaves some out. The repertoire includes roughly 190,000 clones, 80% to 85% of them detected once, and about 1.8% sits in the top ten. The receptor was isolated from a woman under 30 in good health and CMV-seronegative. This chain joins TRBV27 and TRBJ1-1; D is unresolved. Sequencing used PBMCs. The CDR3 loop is CASSITSCTEAFF. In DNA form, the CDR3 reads TGTGCCAGCAGTATTACATCGTGCACTGAAGCTTTCTTT.